Listed below are T cell receptor beta chains from one sample, sequenced in a study of blood T cell repertoires in COVID-19. Some clones are missing from TCRdb's copy, which holds only in-frame ones; the method was immunoSEQ multiplex PCR. The sample has over 100,000 clones; around nine tenths are singletons. Material for sequencing was peripheral blood. These receptors were collected from a man in his forties with acute or convalescent COVID-19. CDR3s include the opening cysteine and the closing phenylalanine or tryptophan. The D gene is left open where the match is weak. Expanded clones are given a class, and other clones once, few, many or no size at all.

v_call	clone_size	d_call	j_call	cdr3_nt	cdr3_aa
TRBV30	-	-	TRBJ1-3	TGTGCCTGGAGCGTCTCTGGAAACACCATATATTTT	CAWSVSGNTIYF
TRBV20-1	once	-	TRBJ1-3	TGCAGTGCTAGTTCTCCGGAGCTTGGCTCTGGAAACACCATATATTTT	CSASSPELGSGNTIYF
TRBV3-1/TRBV3-2	-	TRBD1	TRBJ2-2	TGTGCCAGCAGCCAGGAGGAGCGACAGGGGGGGACCGGGGAGCTGTTTTTT	CASSQEERQGGTGELFF
TRBV27	-	TRBD1	TRBJ1-2	TGTGCCAGCAGTCCACAGGGGGCTAGTAGCTACACCTTC	CASSPQGASSYTF
TRBV7-9	-	TRBD2	TRBJ2-7	TGTGCCAGCAGCTACCCGGGACTAGAAGTGCAGTACTTC	CASSYPGLEVQYF
TRBV18	-	-	TRBJ1-1	TGTGCCAGCTCACAGGACAGAGTGAACACTGAAGCTTTCTTT	CASSQDRVNTEAFF
TRBV30	-	-	TRBJ1-1	TGTGCCTGGAGGTCCTTGACGGGGAACACTGAAGCTTTCTTT	CAWRSLTGNTEAFF
TRBV27	-	TRBD1	TRBJ1-4	TGTGCCAGCAGTTCGCACGGGACAGCCTTTTTACAGGCTAATGAAAAACTGTTTTTT	CASSSHGTAFLQANEKLFF
TRBV19	few	-	TRBJ2-7	TGTGCCAGCAGTGGGGCAGGGGAATACGAGCAGTACTTC	CASSGAGEYEQYF
TRBV5-4	-	TRBD1	TRBJ2-7	TGTGCCAGCAGCTACGACAGGGGTTCCTACGAGCAGTACTTC	CASSYDRGSYEQYF
TRBV10-2	-	-	TRBJ2-1	TGCGCCAGCGGCCGGCGGCGGAGCCGGTATGAGCAGTTCTTC	CASGRRRSRYEQFF
TRBV11-2	-	TRBD2	TRBJ2-1	TGTGCCAGCAGCTATGGGACTAGCGGGCCGCAGTTCTTC	CASSYGTSGPQFF
TRBV20-1	-	TRBD2	TRBJ2-3	TGCAGTGCTAGTCACGGACTAGCGGGGAGCACAGATACGCAGTATTTT	CSASHGLAGSTDTQYF
TRBV19	-	TRBD1	TRBJ2-2	TGTGCCAGTCAAGGACAGGGTGGCACCGGGGAGCTGTTTTTT	CASQGQGGTGELFF
TRBV6-5	-	-	TRBJ1-6	TGTGCCAGCAGTTACCGAAGGGGTCGGAATTCACCCCTCCACTTT	CASSYRRGRNSPLHF
TRBV30	-	TRBD2	TRBJ2-1	TGTGCCTGGAGTTCTTCTCTAGCGGGGCCGAGGGGAGAGCAGTTCTTC	CAWSSSLAGPRGEQFF
TRBV19	-	TRBD1	TRBJ2-1	TGTGCCAGTAGGGGACAGGGGGAACTCGGTGAGCAGTTCTTC	CASRGQGELGEQFF
TRBV30	few	-	TRBJ1-2	TGTGCCTGGAGTGTAATTCGGGCCCGGAGGGAGGGTGGCTATGGCTACACCTTC	CAWSVIRARREGGYGYTF
TRBV13	few	TRBD2	TRBJ2-2	TGTGCCAGCAGCGAACGACTAGCGGGAGCCACCGGGGAGCTGTTTTTT	CASSERLAGATGELFF
TRBV19	-	-	TRBJ1-1	TGTGCCAGTAGTATGCAGGGGTTGGGAACTGAAGCTTTCTTT	CASSMQGLGTEAFF
TRBV20-1	-	TRBD1	TRBJ1-6	TGCAGTGCTAGTAGAGATGTTCCAGGGGGAGTGGGTAATTCACCCCTCCACTTT	CSASRDVPGGVGNSPLHF
TRBV5-1	-	TRBD2	TRBJ2-1	TGCGCCAGCAGCTCTAGCGGGAGTCCCTACAATGAGCAGTTCTTC	CASSSSGSPYNEQFF
TRBV6-5	-	TRBD2	TRBJ2-7	TGTGCCAGCAGGGCTGCGGGGGGTTTCGAGCAGTACTTC	CASRAAGGFEQYF
TRBV6-5	-	-	TRBJ1-2	TGTGCCAGCAGTTACTCGAGGTCAGCGGACTATGGCTACACCTTC	CASSYSRSADYGYTF
TRBV5-6	-	-	TRBJ1-2	TGTGCCAGCAGCCTAACAGGGAATAACTATGGCTACACCTTC	CASSLTGNNYGYTF
TRBV7-2	few	-	TRBJ1-1	TGTGCCAGCAGCTTAGGCAGGATGAACACTGAAGCTTTCTTT	CASSLGRMNTEAFF
TRBV29-1	-	-	TRBJ1-1	TGCAGCGTTGAAAGGGGCAGGGGAGTGGTCACTGAAGCTTTCTTT	CSVERGRGVVTEAFF
TRBV24-1	-	-	TRBJ1-5	TGTGCCACCAGTGACAGAGGCGATCAGCCCCAGCATTTT	CATSDRGDQPQHF
TRBV7-2	-	-	TRBJ1-5	TGTGCCAGCAGCTTAGTAGGCGGTCGGCAGCCCCAGCATTTT	CASSLVGGRQPQHF
TRBV3-1/TRBV3-2	-	-	TRBJ1-1	TGTGCCAGCAGCCCGATCAAAGGACAGTTGAACACTGAAGCTTTCTTT	CASSPIKGQLNTEAFF
TRBV15	-	-	TRBJ1-5	TGTGCCACCAGCAGGGAAACCTCAGGGGCTGGGCAGCCCCAGCATTTT	CATSRETSGAGQPQHF
TRBV7-9	-	TRBD1	TRBJ2-5	TGTGCCAGCAGCTTCAACAGGGGAGAAGAGACCCAGTACTTC	CASSFNRGEETQYF